A selection of T cell receptor beta chains follows, all from one sample in a study of shared clonotypes between healthy human individuals. TCRdb's table, derived via immunoSEQ multiplex PCR, lists solely in-frame clones and lacks some. The sample carries around 2.5 million clones, over 85% recorded once. Sequenced material: naive CD4+ T cells from PBMCs. The receptors originated from a man aged 18 to 30 in good health. Some clones in this sample may be carry-over from other donors' samples. The conserved cysteine and the conserved F or W are not part of the CDR3 here. Clone size appears in some rows only: once, few, many, or a class for an expanded clone.

CDR3 protein | clone size | J gene | V gene
ASSEGPAGGPGTQY | - | TRBJ2-5 | TRBV9
ASSQGGQNTEAF | - | TRBJ1-1 | TRBV5-4
ASSFRTGGEETQY | - | TRBJ2-5 | TRBV5-1
ATSAHGERGGNEQY | once | TRBJ2-7 | TRBV15
ASSGTAKGNEQF | - | TRBJ2-1 | TRBV2
SVERRSQDTQY | - | TRBJ2-3 | TRBV29-1
ASSPPVTSEAF | - | TRBJ1-1 | TRBV28
ASQGQPSYEQY | - | TRBJ2-7 | TRBV2
ASSSQVNQPQH | - | TRBJ1-5 | TRBV27
ASGRGDPLSGHEQY | - | TRBJ2-7 | TRBV12-5
ASSLGGLASYNEQF | - | TRBJ2-1 | TRBV28
ASSLPGQTNYGYT | - | TRBJ1-2 | TRBV5-4
ASSYIQGEGYGYT | - | TRBJ1-2 | TRBV5-4
ASSLAQQRTEAF | - | TRBJ1-1 | TRBV5-1
ASSLVGGLVKTQY | once | TRBJ2-5 | TRBV11-2
ASSDPRQGAREQF | - | TRBJ2-1 | TRBV2
ASSHTGATNYGYT | - | TRBJ1-2 | TRBV14
ASSYLRGAETQY | - | TRBJ2-5 | TRBV6-6
ASSPVSSGNTIY | - | TRBJ1-3 | TRBV6-5
ASRRSGSYGYT | - | TRBJ1-2 | TRBV25-1
ASSPDSVGEQF | - | TRBJ2-1 | TRBV5-1
ASSPTGLAGRNEQF | - | TRBJ2-1 | TRBV5-1
ASSPRVEVTGETQY | - | TRBJ2-5 | TRBV18
ASSDRTNYGYT | - | TRBJ1-2 | TRBV19
ASSELAGGEYEQY | - | TRBJ2-7 | TRBV27
AWSIGQGYT | - | TRBJ1-2 | TRBV30
ASEGQVGYEQY | - | TRBJ2-7 | TRBV28
ASSDGDSYYGYT | - | TRBJ1-2 | TRBV6-1
ASSYTGGLSSYEQY | - | TRBJ2-7 | TRBV6-5
ASRPGTQYSTDTQY | - | TRBJ2-3 | TRBV5-4
ASSQDRTNTEAF | - | TRBJ1-1 | TRBV19
ASMMVVRGEQF | - | TRBJ2-1 | TRBV6-5
AISAAADNEQF | - | TRBJ2-1 | TRBV10-3
ASSFLTGSRQPQH | - | TRBJ1-5 | TRBV7-9
ASKASGRGNTDTQY | - | TRBJ2-3 | TRBV27
ASSQAWGSYNEQF | - | TRBJ2-1 | TRBV7-2
ASRRTILEGEQY | - | TRBJ2-7 | TRBV2
ASSPGQTRSYEQY | - | TRBJ2-7 | TRBV5-6
ASSLARATGDPNEQY | - | - | TRBV11-1
AISGTGANYGYT | - | TRBJ1-2 | TRBV10-3
ASSLVVSLRRSENTQY | - | TRBJ2-3 | TRBV11-2
ASSLADGRNTEAF | - | TRBJ1-1 | TRBV7-2
ASSPPTLTGNYGYT | - | TRBJ1-2 | TRBV18
ASSLTREGLGTQY | - | TRBJ2-3 | TRBV7-2
ASSSSGTSGYEQY | - | TRBJ2-7 | TRBV4-2
ASSAQRGKGEAF | - | TRBJ1-1 | TRBV5-6
ASREANVLT | - | TRBJ2-6 | TRBV6-5
ASSLLAGGNEQF | - | TRBJ2-1 | TRBV27